The 6 T cell receptor beta chains below all came from one sample that was sequenced in a study of blood T cell repertoires in COVID-19. The data were produced by immunoSEQ multiplex PCR, yet TCRdb's version contains in-frame clones alone and is incomplete. The sample consists of 250,000 to 350,000 clones, 75% to 90% of them appearing once. The source material was PBMCs or T cells enriched from blood (not recorded which). Receptor source: a woman aged 18-29 years who had recovered from COVID-19.

This chain uses TRBV19 with TRBJ1-2, with D possibly TRBD1 on 6 matching bases. CDR1 is LNHDA, CDR2 SQIVND, per germline (reference sequence). Trimming left V 6 bases short and J 2 bases short, with 16 bases between. This CDR3 is built from 15 residues. Here the CDR3 reads CASRLSGQLNYGYTF. Here the CDR3 DNA reads TGTGCCAGTAGGCTATCCGGACAGCTAAACTATGGCTACACCTTC. Using reference TRBV19 and TRBJ1-2 for the parts outside the CDR3, the full variable domain is DGGITQSPKYLFRKEGQNVTLSCEQNLNHDAMYWYRQDPGQGLRLIYYSQIVNDFQKGDIAEGYSVSREKKESFPLTVTSAQKNPTAFYLCASRLSGQLNYGYTFGSGTRLTVV.

The V call is TRBV12-5, the J call TRBJ2-5, with TRBD2 identical over 8 bases. The trim removed 5 bases at V and 1 base at J, leaving 12 bases unmatched. This CDR3 is 17 amino acids long. In germline, CDR1 is LGHNT, CDR2 FRNRAP. CDR3 region: CASGRGLLAEPQETQYF. Written as DNA, the CDR3 is TGTGCTAGTGGTCGGGGGCTACTAGCGGAGCCCCAAGAGACCCAGTACTTC. The whole variable domain, remainder taken from reference TRBV12-5 and TRBJ2-5, is DARVTQTPRHKVTEMGQEVTMRCQPILGHNTVFWYRQTMMQGLELLAYFRNRAPLDDSGMPKDRFSAEMPDATLATLKIQPSEPRDSAVYFCASGRGLLAEPQETQYFGPGTRLLVL.

This clone was detected only once. V is TRBV3-1 (or the pseudogene TRBV3-2) and J is TRBJ1-2; tentative D call: TRBD1 (5 bases). The CDR3 totals 17 residues. With 1 base removed from V and 2 bases from J, the gap between germline ends came to 17 bases. Germline V gene data show CDR1 as LGHDT and CDR2 as YNNKEL (reference sequence). Written as DNA, the CDR3 is TGTGCCAGCAGCCAAGGTTGGGTTGACAGACCAAACTATGGCTACACCTTC. Translated: CASSQGWVDRPNYGYTF.

This clone was seen once. CDR3 nucleotides: TGTGCCAGCAGCTTGTCGCGGCGGGCTAGCTCCTACAATGAGCAGTTCTTC. Amino acids: CASSLSRRASSYNEQFF. J is TRBJ2-1 and V is TRBV11-2, with D perhaps TRBD2 (5 bases). The V gene's germline CDR1 is SGHAT and CDR2 FQNNGV. This CDR3 region has 17 residues. Trimming pared 3 bases from V and 0 bases from J, leaving 15 bases between.

The gene calls are TRBV28 and TRBJ1-1, with D perhaps TRBD1 (6 bases). Germline V gene sequence: CDR1 MDHEN, CDR2 SYDVKM. The CDR3 has 14 amino acids. The germline V and J ends were trimmed by 2 bases and 5 bases, with 12 bases remaining between them. The CDR3 coding sequence is TGTGCCAGCAGTTTAAACAGGGTCCTTACTGAAGCTTTCTTT. Translation: CASSLNRVLTEAFF. Filled out from reference TRBV28 and TRBJ1-1, the complete variable domain reads DVKVTQSSRYLVKRTGEKVFLECVQDMDHENMFWYRQDPGLGLRLIYFSYDVKMKEKGDIPEGYSVSREKKERFSLILESASTNQTSMYLCASSLNRVLTEAFFGQGTRLTVV.

The V and J genes are TRBV5-1 and TRBJ2-2; tentative D call: TRBD2 (6 bases). Germline lookup yields CDR1 SGHRS and CDR2 YFSETQ. V lost 5 bases and J lost 6, with 17 bases in between. The CDR3 loop spans 15 amino acids. The CDR3 DNA reads TGCGCCAGCAGGCCCGGGACTGAGGCTGCCGGGGAGCTGTTTTTT. Its translation is CASRPGTEAAGELFF.